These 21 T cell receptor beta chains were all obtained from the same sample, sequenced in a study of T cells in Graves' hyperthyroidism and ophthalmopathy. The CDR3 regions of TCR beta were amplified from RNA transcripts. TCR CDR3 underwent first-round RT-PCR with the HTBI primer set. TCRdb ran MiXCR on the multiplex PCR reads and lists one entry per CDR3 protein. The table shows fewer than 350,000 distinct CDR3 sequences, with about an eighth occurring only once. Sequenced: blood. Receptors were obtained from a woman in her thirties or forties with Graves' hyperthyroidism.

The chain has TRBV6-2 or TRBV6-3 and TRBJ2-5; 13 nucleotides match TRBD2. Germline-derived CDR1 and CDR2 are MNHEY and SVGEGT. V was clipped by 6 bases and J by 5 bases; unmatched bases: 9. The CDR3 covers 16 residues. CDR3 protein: CASRRTSGRGWETQYF. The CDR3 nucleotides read TGTGCCAGCAGAAGGACTAGCGGGAGAGGGTGGGAGACCCAGTACTTC.

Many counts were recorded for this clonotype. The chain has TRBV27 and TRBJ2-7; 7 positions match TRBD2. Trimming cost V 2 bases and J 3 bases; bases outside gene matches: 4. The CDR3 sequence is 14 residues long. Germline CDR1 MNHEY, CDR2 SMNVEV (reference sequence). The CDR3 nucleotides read TGTGCCAGCAGTTTAAAGGGAGGGGTCTACGAGCAGTACTTC. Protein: CASSLKGGVYEQYF.

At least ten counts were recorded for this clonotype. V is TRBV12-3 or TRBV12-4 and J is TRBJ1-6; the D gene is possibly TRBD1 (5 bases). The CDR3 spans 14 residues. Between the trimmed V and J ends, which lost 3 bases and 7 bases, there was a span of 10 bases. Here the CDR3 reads CASSLGLTNSPLHF. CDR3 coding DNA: TGTGCCAGCAGTTTGGGACTAACCAATTCACCCCTCCACTTT.

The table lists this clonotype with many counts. In DNA, the CDR3 is TGTGCCAGCACTGAAGGGGGGGTCCGCTACGAGCAGTACTTC. Encoded protein: CASTEGGVRYEQYF. The rearrangement uses TRBV28 and TRBJ2-7; maybe TRBD2 (7 bases). V was pared by 7 bases and J by 3 bases, with 16 bases between. The germline gives CDR1 MDHEN, CDR2 SYDVKM. The CDR3 consists of 14 residues.

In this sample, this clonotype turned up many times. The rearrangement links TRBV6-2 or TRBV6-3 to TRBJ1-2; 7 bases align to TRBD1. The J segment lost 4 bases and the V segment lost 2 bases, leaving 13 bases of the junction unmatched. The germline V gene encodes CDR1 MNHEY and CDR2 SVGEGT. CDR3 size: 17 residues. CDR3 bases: TGTGCCAGCAGTTACGACAGGGAAAGGGGTCAGCGCTATGGCTACACCTTC. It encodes CASSYDRERGQRYGYTF.

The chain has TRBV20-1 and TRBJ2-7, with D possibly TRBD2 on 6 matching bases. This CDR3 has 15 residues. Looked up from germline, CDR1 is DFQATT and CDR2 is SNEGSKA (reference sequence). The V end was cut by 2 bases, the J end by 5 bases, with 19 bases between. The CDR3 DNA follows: TGCAGTGCTAGACTGGTGACTAGTAAAAGGAACGAGCAGTACTTC. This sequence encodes CSARLVTSKRNEQYF.

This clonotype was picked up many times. For the CDR3, the DNA is TGTGCCAGCAGAGTCTACGGTGGTGAAAAACTGTTTTTT. This translates into CASRVYGGEKLFF. This chain joins TRBV27 and TRBJ1-4; no clear D gene. The length of the CDR3 is 13 residues. V gave up 6 bases and J gave up 7 bases, with 12 bases separating them. Germline V gene lookup returns CDR1 MNHEY and CDR2 SMNVEV (reference sequence).

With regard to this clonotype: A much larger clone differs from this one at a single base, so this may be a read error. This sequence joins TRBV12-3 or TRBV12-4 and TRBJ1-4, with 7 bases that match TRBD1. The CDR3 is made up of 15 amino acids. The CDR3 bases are TGTACCAGCAGGCAGGGGGAAAGATGGAATGAAAAACTGTTTTTT. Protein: CTSRQGERWNEKLFF.

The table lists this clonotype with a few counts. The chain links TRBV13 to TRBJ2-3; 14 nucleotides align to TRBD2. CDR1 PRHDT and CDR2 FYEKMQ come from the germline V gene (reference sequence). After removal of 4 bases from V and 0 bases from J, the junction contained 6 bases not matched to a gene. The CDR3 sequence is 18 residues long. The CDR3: CASSSGLAGVGSTDTQYF. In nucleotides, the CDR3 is TGTGCCAGCAGCTCGGGACTAGCGGGAGTTGGGAGCACAGATACGCAGTATTTT.

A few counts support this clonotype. The CDR3 sequence: CASSPGQGRKGYTF. The CDR3 DNA is TGTGCCAGCTCACCGGGACAGGGGAGAAAGGGCTACACCTTC. The chain combines TRBV18 with TRBJ1-2, with 10 bases that match TRBD1. Germline V gene sequence: CDR1 KGHSH, CDR2 LQKENI. CDR3 size: 14 residues. Trimming removed 3 bases from V and 8 bases from J; junction bases left unmatched: 6. The full variable domain, in which reference TRBV18 and TRBJ1-2 provide the parts outside the CDR3, is NAGVMQNPRHLVRRRGQEARLRCSPMKGHSHVYWYRQLPEEGLKFMVYLQKENIIDESGMPKERFSAEFPKEGPSILRIQQVVRGDSAAYFCASSPGQGRKGYTFGSGTRLTVV.

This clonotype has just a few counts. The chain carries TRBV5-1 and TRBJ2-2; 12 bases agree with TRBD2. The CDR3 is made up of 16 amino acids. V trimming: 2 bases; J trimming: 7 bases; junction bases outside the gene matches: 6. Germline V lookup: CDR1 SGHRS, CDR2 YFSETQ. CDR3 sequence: CASSLRLAGAGGELFF. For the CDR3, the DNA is TGCGCCAGCAGCTTAAGACTAGCGGGGGCCGGCGGGGAGCTGTTTTTT.

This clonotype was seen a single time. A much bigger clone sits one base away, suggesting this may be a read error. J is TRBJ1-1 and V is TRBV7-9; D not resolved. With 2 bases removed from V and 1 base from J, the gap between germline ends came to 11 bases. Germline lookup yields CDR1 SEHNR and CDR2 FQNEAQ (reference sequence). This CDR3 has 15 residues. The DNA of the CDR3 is TGTGCCAGCAGCTTAATCCGTGTCGGGAACACTGAAGCTTTCTTT. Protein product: CASSLIRVGNTEAFF.

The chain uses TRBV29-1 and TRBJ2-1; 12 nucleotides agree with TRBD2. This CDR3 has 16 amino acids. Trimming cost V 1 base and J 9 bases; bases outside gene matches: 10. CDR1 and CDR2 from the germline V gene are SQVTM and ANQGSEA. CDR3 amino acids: CSVEGLAGVIRGEQFF. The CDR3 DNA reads TGCAGCGTTGAAGGACTAGCGGGAGTCATAAGGGGTGAGCAGTTCTTC.

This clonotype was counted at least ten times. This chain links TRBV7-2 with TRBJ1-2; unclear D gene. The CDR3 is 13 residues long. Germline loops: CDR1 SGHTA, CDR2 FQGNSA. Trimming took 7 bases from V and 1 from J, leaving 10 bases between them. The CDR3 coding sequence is TGTGCCAGCAAGGGAAGTGGTAACTATGGCTACACCTTC. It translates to CASKGSGNYGYTF.

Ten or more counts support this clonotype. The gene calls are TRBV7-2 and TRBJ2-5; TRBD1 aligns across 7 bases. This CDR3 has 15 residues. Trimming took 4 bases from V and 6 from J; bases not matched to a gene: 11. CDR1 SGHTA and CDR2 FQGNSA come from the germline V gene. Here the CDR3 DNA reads TGTGCCAGCAGCTCCTCGACAGGGAAGGGACAGACCCAGTACTTC. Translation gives CASSSSTGKGQTQYF. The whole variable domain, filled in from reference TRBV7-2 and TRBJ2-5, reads GAGVSQSPSNKVTEKGKDVELRCDPISGHTALYWYRQSLGQGLEFLIYFQGNSAPDKSGLPSDRFSAERTGGSVSTLTIQRTQQEDSAVYLCASSSSTGKGQTQYFGPGTRLLVL.

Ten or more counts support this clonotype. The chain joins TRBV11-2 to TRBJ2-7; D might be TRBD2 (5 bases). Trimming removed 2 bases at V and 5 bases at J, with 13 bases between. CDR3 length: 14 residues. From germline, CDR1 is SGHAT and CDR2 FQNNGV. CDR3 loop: CASSLFGSEDEQYF. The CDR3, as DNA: TGTGCCAGCAGCTTATTCGGTAGCGAAGACGAGCAGTACTTC.

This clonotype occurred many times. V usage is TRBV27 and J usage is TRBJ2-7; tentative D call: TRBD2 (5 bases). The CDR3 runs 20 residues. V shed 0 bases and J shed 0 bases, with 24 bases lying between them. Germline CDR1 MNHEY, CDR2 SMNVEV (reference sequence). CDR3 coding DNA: TGTGCCAGCAGTTTATCAATCCCCCTTTCTAAAGCGGCTGGCTCCTACGAGCAGTACTTC. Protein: CASSLSIPLSKAAGSYEQYF.

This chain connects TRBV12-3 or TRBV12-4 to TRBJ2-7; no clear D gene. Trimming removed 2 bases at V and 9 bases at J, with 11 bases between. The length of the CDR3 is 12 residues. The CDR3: CASSLNLGGQYF. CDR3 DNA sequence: TGTGCCAGCAGTTTAAACCTCGGTGGGCAGTACTTC.

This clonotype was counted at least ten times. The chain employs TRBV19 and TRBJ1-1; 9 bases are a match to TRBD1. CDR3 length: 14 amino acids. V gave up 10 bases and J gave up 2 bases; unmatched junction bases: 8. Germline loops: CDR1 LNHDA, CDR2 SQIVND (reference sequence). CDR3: CATGQGRSNTEAFF. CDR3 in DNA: TGTGCCACTGGACAGGGGCGCTCAAACACTGAAGCTTTCTTT.

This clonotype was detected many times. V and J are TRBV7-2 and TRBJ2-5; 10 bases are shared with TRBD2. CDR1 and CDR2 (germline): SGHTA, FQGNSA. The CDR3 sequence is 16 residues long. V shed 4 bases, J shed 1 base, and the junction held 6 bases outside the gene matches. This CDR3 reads CASSSLSGRPQETQYF. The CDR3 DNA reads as TGTGCCAGCAGCTCCCTTAGCGGGAGGCCCCAAGAGACCCAGTACTTC.

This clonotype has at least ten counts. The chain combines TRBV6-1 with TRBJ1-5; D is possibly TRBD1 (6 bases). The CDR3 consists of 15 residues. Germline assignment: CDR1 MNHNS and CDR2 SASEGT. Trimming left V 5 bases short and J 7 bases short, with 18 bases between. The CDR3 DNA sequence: TGTGCCAGCAGTTTCGCAGGGGAATCTGGCCAGCCCCAGCATTTT. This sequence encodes CASSFAGESGQPQHF.